The source of this T cell receptor beta chain is a study of T cells in Graves' hyperthyroidism and ophthalmopathy. Together with thyroid ultrasound, orbital computed tomography, serum thyroxine and TRAb, clinical symptoms were used for diagnoses. The CDR3 length is 15 residues. Germline CDR1 SEHNR, CDR2 FQNEAQ (reference sequence). V was clipped by 3 bases and J by 4 bases; unmatched bases: 5. Amplification targeted TCR beta CDR3 regions from RNA transcripts. The HTBI set primed first-round TCR CDR3 RT-PCR. A single record per CDR3 protein comes from TCRdb applying MiXCR to the multiplex PCR reads. The sample records approximately 700,000 distinct CDR3 sequences, 45% being singletons.

Material: peripheral blood or thyroid tissue (not recorded which). The receptor's source is an adult man with Graves' disease, either hyperthyroidism or ophthalmopathy (not recorded which). The chain joins TRBV7-9 to TRBJ2-2; 7 nucleotides line up with TRBD2. CDR3 residues: CASSLGGVITGELFF. In nucleotides, the CDR3 is TGTGCCAGCAGCTTGGGAGGGGTGATCACCGGGGAGCTGTTTTTT.